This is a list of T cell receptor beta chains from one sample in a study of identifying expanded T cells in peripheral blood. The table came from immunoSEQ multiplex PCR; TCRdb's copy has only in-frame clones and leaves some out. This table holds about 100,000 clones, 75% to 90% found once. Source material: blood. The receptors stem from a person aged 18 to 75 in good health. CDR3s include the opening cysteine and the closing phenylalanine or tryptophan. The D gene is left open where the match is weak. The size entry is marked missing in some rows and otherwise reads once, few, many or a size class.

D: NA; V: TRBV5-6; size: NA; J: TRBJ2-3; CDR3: CASSFQEDRDTQYF; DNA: TGTGCCAGCAGCTTTCAGGAAGATCGGGATACGCAGTATTTT
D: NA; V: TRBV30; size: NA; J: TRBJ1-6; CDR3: CAWRPPGFTKDSPLHF; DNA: TGTGCCTGGAGACCTCCGGGGTTCACAAAGGATTCACCCCTCCACTTT
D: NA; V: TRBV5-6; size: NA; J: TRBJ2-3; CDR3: CASRWRDLTDTQYF; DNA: TGTGCCAGCAGGTGGAGGGACCTTACAGATACGCAGTATTTT
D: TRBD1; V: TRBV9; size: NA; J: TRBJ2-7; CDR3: CASSVGDRANEQYF; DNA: TGTGCCAGCAGCGTAGGGGACAGGGCGAATGAGCAGTACTTC
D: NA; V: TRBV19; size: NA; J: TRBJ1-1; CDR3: CASSIISWTTEAFF; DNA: TGTGCCAGTAGTATTATAAGCTGGACCACTGAAGCTTTCTTT
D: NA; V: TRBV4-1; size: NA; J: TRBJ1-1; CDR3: CASSQAWQGPTEAFF; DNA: TGCGCCAGCAGCCAAGCCTGGCAGGGGCCCACTGAAGCTTTCTTT
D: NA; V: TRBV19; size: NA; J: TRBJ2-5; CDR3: CASSTMTLETQYF; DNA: TGTGCCAGTAGTACAATGACTTTGGAGACCCAGTACTTC
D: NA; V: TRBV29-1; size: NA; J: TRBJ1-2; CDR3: CSVFLTGYTF; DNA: TGCAGCGTATTTCTCACGGGCTACACCTTC
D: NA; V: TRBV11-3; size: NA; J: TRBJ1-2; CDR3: CASSLDPAGTHF; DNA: TGTGCCAGCAGCTTAGATCCGGCAGGAACCCACTTC
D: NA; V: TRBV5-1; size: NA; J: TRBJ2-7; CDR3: CASSLVSGNYEQYF; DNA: TGCGCCAGCAGCTTGGTTAGCGGAAACTACGAGCAGTACTTC
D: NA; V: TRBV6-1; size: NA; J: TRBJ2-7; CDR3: CASSEWFLEVPTSRSYEQYF; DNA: TGTGCCAGCAGTGAATGGTTTCTTGAGGTACCCACAAGCCGCTCCTACGAGCAGTACTTC
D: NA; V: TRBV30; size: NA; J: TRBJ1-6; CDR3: CAWSVGHPNSPLHF; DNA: TGTGCCTGGAGTGTAGGACACCCGAATTCACCCCTCCACTTT
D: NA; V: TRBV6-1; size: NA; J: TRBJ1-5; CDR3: CASSDRQPQHF; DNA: TGTGCCAGCAGTGACCGTCAGCCCCAGCATTTT
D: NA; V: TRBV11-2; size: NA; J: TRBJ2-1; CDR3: CASSLAATANLHNEQFF; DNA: TGTGCCAGCAGCTTAGCAGCGACAGCCAATTTGCACAATGAGCAGTTCTTC
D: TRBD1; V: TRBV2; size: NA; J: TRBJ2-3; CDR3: CASSIDRGTDTQYF; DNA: TGTGCCAGCAGTATCGACAGGGGCACAGATACGCAGTATTTT
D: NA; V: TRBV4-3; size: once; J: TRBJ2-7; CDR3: CASSQDRGIGYEQYF; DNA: TGCGCCAGCAGCCAAGATCGGGGGATTGGTTACGAGCAGTACTTC
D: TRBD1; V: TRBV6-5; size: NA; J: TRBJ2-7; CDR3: CASSYGTGIDEQYF; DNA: TGTGCCAGCAGTTACGGGACAGGGATCGACGAGCAGTACTTC
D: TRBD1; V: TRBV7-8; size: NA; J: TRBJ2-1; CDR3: CASSNDRGQYNEQFF; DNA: TGTGCCAGCAGCAATGACAGGGGACAGTACAATGAGCAGTTCTTC
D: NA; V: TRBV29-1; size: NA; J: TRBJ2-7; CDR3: CSVVHSYEQYF; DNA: TGCAGCGTCGTCCACTCCTACGAGCAGTACTTC
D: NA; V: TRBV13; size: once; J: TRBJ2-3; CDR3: CASSPPSGLTQYF; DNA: TGTGCCAGCAGCCCTCCGTCAGGTCTGACGCAGTATTTT
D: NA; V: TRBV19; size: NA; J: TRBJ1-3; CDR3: CASSFLDNSGNTIYF; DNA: TGTGCCAGTAGTTTTCTCGACAACTCTGGAAACACCATATATTTT
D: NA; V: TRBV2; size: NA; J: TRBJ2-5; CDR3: CASSEGGETQYF; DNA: TGTGCCAGCAGTGAAGGTGGAGAGACCCAGTACTTC
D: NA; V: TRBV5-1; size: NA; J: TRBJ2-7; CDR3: CASSLGTGILRKSYEQYF; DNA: TGCGCCAGCAGCTTGGGCACTGGGATACTCCGGAAGTCCTACGAGCAGTACTTC
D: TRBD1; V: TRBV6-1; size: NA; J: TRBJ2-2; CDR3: CASRVDRGTGELFF; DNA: TGTGCCAGCAGAGTGGACAGGGGGACCGGGGAGCTGTTTTTT
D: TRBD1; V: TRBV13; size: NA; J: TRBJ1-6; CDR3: CASSFSPGQGDNSPLHF; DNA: TGTGCCAGCAGCTTCTCCCCTGGACAGGGAGATAATTCACCCCTCCACTTT
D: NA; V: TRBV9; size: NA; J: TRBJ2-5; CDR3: CASSPAWAQETQYF; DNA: TGTGCCAGCAGCCCCGCGTGGGCCCAAGAGACCCAGTACTTC
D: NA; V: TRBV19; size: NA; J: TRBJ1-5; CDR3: CASSEGSEGDQPQHF; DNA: TGTGCCAGTAGTGAAGGTTCGGAGGGGGATCAGCCCCAGCATTTT
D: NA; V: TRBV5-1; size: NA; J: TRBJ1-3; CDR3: CATQGPGNTIYF; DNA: TGCGCCACCCAGGGCCCTGGAAACACCATATATTTT
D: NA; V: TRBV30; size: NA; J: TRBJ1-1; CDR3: CALQRGGMNTEAFF; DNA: TGTGCCCTACAGAGGGGAGGCATGAACACTGAAGCTTTCTTT
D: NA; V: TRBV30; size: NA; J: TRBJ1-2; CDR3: CAWSAGPGDGYTF; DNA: TGTGCCTGGAGTGCGGGACCGGGGGATGGCTACACCTTC
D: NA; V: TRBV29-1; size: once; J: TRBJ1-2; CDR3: CSVRTELYGYTF; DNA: TGCAGCGTGCGGACAGAACTCTATGGCTACACCTTC
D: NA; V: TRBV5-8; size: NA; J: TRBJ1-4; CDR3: CASSPRWGVANEKLFF; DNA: TGTGCCAGCAGCCCCCGGTGGGGGGTGGCTAATGAAAAACTGTTTTTT
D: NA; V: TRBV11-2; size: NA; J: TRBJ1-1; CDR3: CASSYQGRRAFF; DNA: TGTGCCAGCAGCTACCAGGGGAGGAGAGCTTTCTTT
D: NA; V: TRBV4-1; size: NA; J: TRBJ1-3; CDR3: CASSQAVTGSGNTIYF; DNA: TGCGCCAGCAGCCAAGCTGTTACAGGCTCTGGAAACACCATATATTTT
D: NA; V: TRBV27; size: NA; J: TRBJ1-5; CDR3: CASSLWSGNQPQHF; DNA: TGTGCCAGCAGTTTATGGTCGGGCAATCAGCCCCAGCATTTT
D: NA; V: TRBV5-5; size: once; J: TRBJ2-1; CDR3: CASSGRLVALRGEQFF; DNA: TGTGCCAGCAGCGGCCGACTAGTGGCACTCCGTGGTGAGCAGTTCTTC
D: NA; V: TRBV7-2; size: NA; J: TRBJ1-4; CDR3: CASSLRGFGEKLFF; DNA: TGTGCCAGCAGCTTACGGGGGTTTGGAGAAAAACTGTTTTTT
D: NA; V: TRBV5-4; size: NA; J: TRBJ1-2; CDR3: CASSVNYYGYTF; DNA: TGTGCCAGCAGCGTAAACTACTATGGCTACACCTTC
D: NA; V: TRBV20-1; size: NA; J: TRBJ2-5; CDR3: CSAPYQETQYF; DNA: TGCAGTGCGCCGTACCAAGAGACCCAGTACTTC
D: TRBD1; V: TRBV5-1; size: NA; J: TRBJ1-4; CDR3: CASGTGISYSEKLFF; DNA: TGCGCCAGCGGGACAGGGATTAGTTACAGTGAAAAACTGTTTTTT
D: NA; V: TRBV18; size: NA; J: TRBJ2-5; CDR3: CASSPPNEGAIQETQYF; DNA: TGTGCCAGCTCACCACCGAACGAGGGCGCCATCCAAGAGACCCAGTACTTC
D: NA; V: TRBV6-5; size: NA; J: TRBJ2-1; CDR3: CASSWSRGYEQFF; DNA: TGTGCCAGCAGTTGGTCCAGGGGATATGAGCAGTTCTTC
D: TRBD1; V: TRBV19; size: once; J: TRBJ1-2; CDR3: CASSRSRQGGNYGYTF; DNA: TGTGCCAGTAGTAGAAGTCGACAGGGGGGGAACTATGGCTACACCTTC
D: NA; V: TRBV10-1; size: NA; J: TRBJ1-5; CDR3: CASSDRGVGQPQHF; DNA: TGCGCCAGCAGTGACAGGGGAGTGGGTCAGCCCCAGCATTTT
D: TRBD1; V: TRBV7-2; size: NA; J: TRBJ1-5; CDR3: CASSIHRTGNQPQHF; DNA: TGTGCCAGCAGCATACACCGGACAGGGAATCAGCCCCAGCATTTT
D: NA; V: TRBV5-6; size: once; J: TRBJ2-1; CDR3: CASSLYGLGDEQFF; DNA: TGTGCCAGCAGCTTGTATGGTCTCGGGGATGAGCAGTTCTTC
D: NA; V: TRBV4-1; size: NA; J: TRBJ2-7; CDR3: CASSQAPDGSYSYEQYF; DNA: TGCGCCAGCAGCCAAGCCCCCGACGGATCTTACTCCTACGAGCAGTACTTC
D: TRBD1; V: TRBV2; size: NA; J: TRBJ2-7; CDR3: CASSDRWNRGPDEQYF; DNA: TGTGCCAGCAGTGATAGGTGGAACAGGGGGCCGGACGAGCAGTACTTC
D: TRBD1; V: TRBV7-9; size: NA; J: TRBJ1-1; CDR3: CASSPDRVKTEAFF; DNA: TGTGCCAGCAGCCCTGACAGGGTAAAAACTGAAGCTTTCTTT
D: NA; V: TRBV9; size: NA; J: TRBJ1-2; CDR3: CASSVPPGISYTF; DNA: TGTGCCAGCAGCGTGCCCCCCGGGATCAGCTACACCTTC
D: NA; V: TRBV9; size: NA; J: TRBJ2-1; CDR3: CASSVGAGGNEQFF; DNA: TGTGCCAGCAGCGTAGGGGCCGGCGGCAATGAGCAGTTCTTC
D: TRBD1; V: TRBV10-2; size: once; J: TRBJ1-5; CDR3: CASQGGDSNQPQHF; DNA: TGCGCCTCTCAGGGGGGGGATAGCAATCAGCCCCAGCATTTT
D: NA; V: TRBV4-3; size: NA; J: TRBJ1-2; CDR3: CASSPRPDGQYGYTF; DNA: TGCGCCAGCAGTCCCCGACCGGACGGACAGTATGGCTACACCTTC
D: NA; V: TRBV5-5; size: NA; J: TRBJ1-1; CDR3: CASKGIFNTEAFF; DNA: TGTGCCAGCAAGGGGATTTTCAACACTGAAGCTTTCTTT
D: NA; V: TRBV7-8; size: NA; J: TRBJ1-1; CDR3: CASSLDTGTEAFF; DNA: TGTGCCAGCAGCTTAGACACAGGGACTGAAGCTTTCTTT
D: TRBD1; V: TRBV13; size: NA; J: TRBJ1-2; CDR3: CASSIGQGGSNYGYTF; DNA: TGTGCCAGCAGCATAGGACAGGGCGGTTCTAACTATGGCTACACCTTC